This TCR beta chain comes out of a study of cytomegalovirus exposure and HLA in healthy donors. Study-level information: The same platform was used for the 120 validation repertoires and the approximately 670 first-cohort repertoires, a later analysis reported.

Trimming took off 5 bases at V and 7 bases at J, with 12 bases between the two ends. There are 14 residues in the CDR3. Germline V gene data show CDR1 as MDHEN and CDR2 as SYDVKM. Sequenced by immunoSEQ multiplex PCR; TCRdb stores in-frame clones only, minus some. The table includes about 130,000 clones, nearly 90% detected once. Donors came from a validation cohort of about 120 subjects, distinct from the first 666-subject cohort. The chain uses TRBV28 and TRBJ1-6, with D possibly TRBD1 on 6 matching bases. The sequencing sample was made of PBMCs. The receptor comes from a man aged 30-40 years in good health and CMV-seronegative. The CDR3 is CASSPLGTNSPLHF. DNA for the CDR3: TGTGCCAGCAGTCCCCTGGGGACAAATTCACCCCTCCACTTT.